This T cell receptor beta chain was profiled in a study of blood T cell repertoires in COVID-19 (dated by TCRdb to about 2020). In the study overall: Samples covering the acute and convalescent phases of COVID-19 were provided by collaborators in the United States, Italy and Spain. The material from the prospective study consisted of cDNA or gDNA derived from T cells, B-cell-depleted T cells, or PBMCs. Subjects who had been exposed to COVID-19, were actively infected with it, or had recovered from it provided the deeply sampled blood TCRbeta repertoires that made up the dataset. Nearly every sample came with metadata listing a de-identified subject ID, COVID-19 status, age in years and sex. The samples were drawn from the first 160 participants of the ongoing ImmuneRACE study and from 1,254 subjects provided by 6 global collaborators. The repertoires were released in a freely available public database intended as a resource for research on the immune response to SARS-CoV-2. Where available, HLA class I and class II types were taken from metadata supplied by the sample provider and were not determined by assay-based typing. The study at large found these results: How much clinical and demographic metadata was included differed by source and by participant, and the metadata was provided uncurated.

A word on this clone: There is no known antigen for this receptor. Per-base qualities were not stored, and no clone one base away is much larger.

The collaborating institutions used their own protocols to collect whole blood in K2EDTA tubes. Collaborator samples were shipped for TCRbeta analysis as frozen whole blood, isolated PBMCs, or DNA extracted from either sample type. TCRbeta CDR3 regions were amplified from genomic DNA using the immunoSEQ Assay, a bias-controlled multiplex PCR. Per the authors' processing: The number of nucleated cells in each sample was estimated by amplification of reference gene primers within the assay. Sequence reads were collapsed and filtered to measure the absolute abundance of every unique TCRbeta CDR3 rearrangement. For each sample, productive Simpson clonality was calculated as the square root of Simpson's diversity index across productive rearrangements. TCRdb holds this immuneACCESS table with in-frame rearrangements only. Some clones are missing; in checked studies, unresolved V genes explain under half, and the rest has no known cause. The D gene and trimming were derived from the DNA, and the V and J assignments and clone size from that table. This sample has about 300,000 clones in its table, and 85% to 90% of those were observed once. The ten largest clones take up over 1% of the sample.

Sample: peripheral blood. This clonotype was obtained from a man between 65 and 79 years old with acute or convalescent COVID-19.

The DNA reads as follows: TGTGCCAGTAGTATTCGAGGGGGAAGCACTGAAGCTTTCTTT. Translation gives CASSIRGGSTEAFF. The chain joins TRBV19 to TRBJ1-1; TRBD1 might be the D gene, on 6 matching bases. V is cut by 3 bases and J by 4 bases, and the space between the germline ends is 12 bases. CDR1 and CDR2, per the germline V gene (reference sequence), are LNHDA and SQIVND. Reading from cysteine to phenylalanine, the CDR3 counts 14 amino acids. Kept here is only the CDR3 DNA, which spans 42 bases and is read in frame from base 1. When the CDR3 is completed using the reference TRBV19 and TRBJ1-1 genes on either side, the full variable domain is DGGITQSPKYLFRKEGQNVTLSCEQNLNHDAMYWYRQDPGQGLRLIYYSQIVNDFQKGDIAEGYSVSREKKESFPLTVTSAQKNPTAFYLCASSIRGGSTEAFFGQGTRLTVV.